These 5 T cell receptor beta chains share one sample of origin, sequenced in a study of blood T cell repertoires in COVID-19. Clones were read by immunoSEQ multiplex PCR, and TCRdb kept only the in-frame ones, dropping some. The table has 85,000 to 130,000 clones, 75% to 90% seen once; the top ten hold more than 14%. Material: peripheral blood. The receptors derive from a man aged 50-60 years with acute or convalescent COVID-19.

In its sample, this clone was seen once. Here the CDR3 reads CASSWDRANVLTF. The CDR3 DNA reads TGTGCCAGCAGTTGGGACAGGGCCAACGTCCTGACTTTC. The chain uses TRBV6-5 and TRBJ2-6; a possible D gene is TRBD1 (6 bases). The V gene's germline CDR1 is MNHEY and CDR2 SVGAGI. Trimming pared 4 bases from V and 5 bases from J, leaving 6 bases between. The CDR3 length is 13 residues.

The rearrangement uses TRBV5-6 and TRBJ2-5, with 7 bases matching TRBD2. J was trimmed by 1 base and V by 1 base; bases with no gene match: 7. Germline CDR1 is SGHDT and CDR2 is YYEEEE. CDR3 size: 16 residues. The CDR3 sequence is CASSLRAGVIQETQYF. Here the CDR3 DNA reads TGTGCCAGCAGCTTGAGGGCGGGAGTAATCCAAGAGACCCAGTACTTC.

This chain links TRBV5-4 with TRBJ2-7; no clear D gene. The CDR3 extends over 16 amino acids. CDR1 is SGHNT and CDR2 is YYREEE in the germline V gene (reference sequence). Trimming removed 4 bases at V and 2 bases at J, with 19 bases between. The DNA of the CDR3 is TGTGCCAGCAGCCCCCAGAGGAGCCGGGTGACCTACGAGCAGTACTTC. Its protein is CASSPQRSRVTYEQYF.

V usage is TRBV13 and J usage is TRBJ1-6; 7 bases fit TRBD1. This CDR3 has 15 amino acids. Germline CDR1 is PRHDT and CDR2 is FYEKMQ (reference sequence). V was pared by 0 bases and J by 9 bases, with 5 bases of the junction left unmatched. For the CDR3, the DNA is TGTGCCAGCAGCTTAGGCGACAGGGTTACTTCACCCCTCCACTTT. This codes for CASSLGDRVTSPLHF.

This rearrangement joins TRBV10-3 to TRBJ2-3; 12 bases are a match to TRBD1. Germline assignment: CDR1 ENHRY and CDR2 SYGVKD. The CDR3 length is 18 residues. Losses at the gene ends were 3 bases for V and 2 bases for J; bases not matched to a gene: 9. The CDR3: CAISDYPGQGAITDTQYF. The CDR3 nucleotides are TGTGCCATCAGTGACTACCCGGGACAGGGGGCTATCACAGATACGCAGTATTTT.